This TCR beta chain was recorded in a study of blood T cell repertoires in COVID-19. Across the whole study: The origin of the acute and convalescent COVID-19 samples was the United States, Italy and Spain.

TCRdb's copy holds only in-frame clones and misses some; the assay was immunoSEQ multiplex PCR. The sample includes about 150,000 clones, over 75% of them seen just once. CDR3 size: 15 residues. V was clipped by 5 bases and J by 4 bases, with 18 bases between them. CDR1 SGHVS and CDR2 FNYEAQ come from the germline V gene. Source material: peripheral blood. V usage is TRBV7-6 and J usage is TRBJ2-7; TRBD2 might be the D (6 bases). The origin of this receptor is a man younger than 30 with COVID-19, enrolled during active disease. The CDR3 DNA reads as TGTGCCAGCAGCCCGCGACCTCTCGCGGGGTACGAGCAGTACTTC. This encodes CASSPRPLAGYEQYF.